This T cell receptor beta chain was recorded in a study of blood T cell repertoires in COVID-19. V lost 6 bases, J lost 0 bases, and 16 bases lay in between. CDR1 is ENHRY, CDR2 SYGVKD, per germline. CDR3 size: 16 residues. Clones were sequenced by immunoSEQ multiplex PCR, and TCRdb holds only the in-frame ones, with some missing. The data contain about 70,000 clones, over 65% of them singletons. The sequence was obtained from a woman aged 70-85 years with acute or convalescent COVID-19. Source material: peripheral blood. The chain has TRBV10-3 and TRBJ2-3; maybe TRBD2 (6 bases). DNA of the CDR3: TGTGCCATCAGCCCCTCCGGGACTGCTAGCACAGATACGCAGTATTTT. Translating it yields CAISPSGTASTDTQYF.